This T cell receptor (beta chain) was documented in a study of T cell responses to AZD1222 COVID-19 vaccine. General study findings and limits: Spike-spanning, vaccine-associated CD4 TCRs were dominant at 160-218 and 743-854. Nearly half of unique spike-specific TCRs reportedly avoided B.1.351 and B.1.1.7 mutated regions. Donors were mostly white British, more females; clonal diversity possibly underestimated.

Concerning this clone itself: Its target is not known.

The CDR3 covers 16 residues. With V trimmed by 5 bases and J by 8 bases, 20 bases remained unmatched. Germline CDR1 GTSNPN, CDR2 SVGIG (reference sequence). TCRdb's copy holds only in-frame clones and misses some; the assay was immunoSEQ multiplex PCR. The sample holds approximately 100,000 clones; 90% are singletons and the top ten take approximately 8%. Second doses were pooled across both intervals (about 4 or about 12 weeks). The clonotype comes from an adult who received the AZD1222 COVID-19 vaccine. This chain uses TRBV30 with TRBJ2-7; 8 bases align to TRBD1. The sequencing used peripheral blood, collected 28 days after the second AZD1222 dose. The CDR3 DNA reads as TGTGCCTGGCAAAAGGGAACTGGACAGGGCCTTGGCAAGCAGTACTTC. Amino acids: CAWQKGTGQGLGKQYF.